A single sample gave rise to the 13 T cell receptor beta chains below, sequenced in a study of blood T cells in healthy people across ages. Next came a second PCR, run for about 7 to 12 cycles, which used a sample-barcoded 5' primer along with a J-beta primer mix. A single record per CDR3 protein comes from TCRdb applying MiXCR to the 5' RACE reads. Here the sample spans 650,000 to 800,000 distinct CDR3 sequences, over 40% being singletons. The sample taken for sequencing was blood. These receptors all come from a woman older than 75 in good health.

This clonotype was counted at least ten times. The J gene is TRBJ2-1, the V gene TRBV5-1, with D perhaps matching TRBD2 (6 bases). Germline V lookup: CDR1 SGHRS, CDR2 YFSETQ. V was clipped by 2 bases and J by 4 bases, with 16 bases between them. The length of the CDR3 is 16 residues. CDR3 in DNA: TGCGCCAGCAGCTTTCCCTTTAGTGGGGGGTACAATGAGCAGTTCTTC. Its protein product is CASSFPFSGGYNEQFF.

The chain links TRBV10-3 to TRBJ2-5; tentative D call: TRBD2 (5 bases). The CDR3 length is 16 residues. CDR1 is ENHRY, CDR2 SYGVKD, per germline. With 2 bases removed from V and 5 bases from J, the gap between germline ends came to 18 bases. CDR3 region: CAISETPPATGETQYF. The CDR3 DNA follows: TGTGCCATCAGTGAGACCCCCCCAGCGACGGGGGAGACCCAGTACTTC.

This clonotype was counted only a few times. The chain has TRBV20-1 and TRBJ2-1; the D gene is possibly TRBD2 (5 bases). Germline V gene sequence: CDR1 DFQATT, CDR2 SNEGSKA (reference sequence). Trimming pared 0 bases from V and 0 bases from J, leaving 12 bases between. The length of the CDR3 is 16 residues. CDR3 sequence: CSARDPGGGSYNEQFF. The CDR3 DNA reads TGCAGTGCTAGAGATCCCGGCGGAGGCTCCTACAATGAGCAGTTCTTC.

Points on this clonotype: One end of the junction fails to match germline, which may point to a read error. The gene calls are TRBV20-1 and TRBJ1-5; D gene ambiguous. There are 15 residues in the CDR3. From germline, CDR1 is DFQATT and CDR2 SNEGSKA (reference sequence). The CDR3 bases are TGCGGTGCTAGAGATCCGGCAGGCCGCAATCAGCCCCAGCATTTT. This encodes CGARDPAGRNQPQHF.

This clonotype was observed a handful of times. The V and J genes are TRBV18 and TRBJ1-1; D ambiguous. The germline V and J ends were trimmed by 2 bases and 4 bases, with 17 bases remaining between them. The germline gives CDR1 KGHSH, CDR2 LQKENI. The CDR3 spans 16 residues. Written as DNA, the CDR3 is TGTGCCAGCTCACCATATCCCCGGGGATCGTCCACTGAAGCTTTCTTT. Translated: CASSPYPRGSSTEAFF.

The chain is built from TRBV29-1 and TRBJ2-5; 7 bases line up with TRBD2. Germline V CDR1 and CDR2: SQVTM, ANQGSEA. There are 15 residues in the CDR3. Germline trimming cut 3 bases from V and 1 base from J; bases unmatched to any gene: 8. The CDR3 here is CSVDLGGSIQETQYF. CDR3 nucleotides: TGCAGCGTTGATCTTGGCGGGAGCATCCAAGAGACCCAGTACTTC.

This clonotype showed up just once. Sequence at one end of the junction differs from germline and may be a read error. V and J are TRBV3-1 and TRBJ2-4; D could derive from TRBD1 or TRBD2 (6 bases each). The length of the CDR3 is 15 residues. Germline CDR1 and CDR2: LGHDT and YNNKEL (reference sequence). The CDR3 sequence is CASSQVVRPRGEQNF. The CDR3 bases are TGTGCCAGCAGCCAAGTGGTGCGTCCGAGGGGGGAGCAGAACTTC.

This rearrangement joins TRBV7-8 to TRBJ2-1, with D perhaps TRBD2 (7 bases). V was shortened by 4 bases and J by 7 bases, with 17 bases between the two germline ends. Germline lookup yields CDR1 SGHVS and CDR2 FQNEAQ. The CDR3 contains 15 residues. The CDR3 DNA follows: TGTGCCAGCAGCTCCTATGGGGGGGCAGTGAATGAGCAGTTCTTC. Its translation is CASSSYGGAVNEQFF.

The V call is TRBV7-2, the J call TRBJ2-5; 8 positions match TRBD1. Unmatched junction bases numbered 8, after V lost 4 bases and J lost 4 bases. There are 15 residues in the CDR3. Germline assignment: CDR1 SGHTA and CDR2 FQGNSA. In nucleotides, the CDR3 is TGTGCCAGCAGCTCCAGACAGGGGTGGGGAGAGACCCAGTACTTC. It yields the protein CASSSRQGWGETQYF.

This clonotype appeared a few times. The chain joins TRBV5-1 to TRBJ2-3; TRBD1 matches at 7 bases. The CDR3 runs to 14 residues. Germline V CDR1 and CDR2: SGHRS, YFSETQ. Unmatched junction bases numbered 6, after V lost 6 bases and J lost 2 bases. As DNA, the CDR3 is TGCGCCAGCACAGCGACAGGGACCACAGATACGCAGTATTTT. The encoded protein is CASTATGTTDTQYF.

The V gene is TRBV12-3 or TRBV12-4, the J gene TRBJ2-5; TRBD1 might be the D (6 bases). This CDR3 contains 14 residues. Between the trimmed V and J ends, which lost 7 bases and 2 bases, there was a span of 14 bases. The CDR3 here is CASTSGTKQETQYF. DNA of the CDR3: TGTGCCAGCACCTCCGGGACAAAACAAGAGACCCAGTACTTC.

The chain has TRBV12-3 or TRBV12-4 and TRBJ2-6; D tentatively fits TRBD1 or TRBD2 (5 bases each). The CDR3 contains 16 residues. V dropped 6 bases and J dropped 4 bases, with 16 bases sitting between them. CDR3 DNA sequence: TGTGCCAGCAGCCTATTTGTGGGGACCGGGGCCAACGTCCTGACTTTC. It yields the protein CASSLFVGTGANVLTF.

The chain is built from TRBV12-3 or TRBV12-4 and TRBJ2-2, with no clear D. With 1 base removed from V and 7 bases from J, the gap between germline ends came to 22 bases. This CDR3 is 18 amino acids long. CDR3: CASSLDFKYSANGGELFF. The DNA for the CDR3 is TGTGCCAGCAGTTTAGATTTCAAATATTCGGCTAATGGCGGGGAGCTGTTTTTT.